This T cell receptor (beta chain) was sequenced during a study of T cell responses to AZD1222 COVID-19 vaccine. Here immunoSEQ multiplex PCR was the method, and the copy in TCRdb shows in-frame clones only, minus some. The table includes approximately 100,000 clones, around 92% detected once. Germline CDR1 is SGDLS and CDR2 is YYNGEE. CDR3 length equals 15 residues. The germline V and J ends were trimmed by 0 bases and 5 bases, with 14 bases remaining between them. The specimen comprised peripheral blood, sampled on day 0 of MenACWY control vaccination. The V gene is TRBV9, the J gene TRBJ1-1, with D perhaps matching TRBD1 (5 bases). The receptor's source is an adult in good health. The DNA of the CDR3 is TGTGCCAGCAGCGTAGATCCCCGGGACGGGACTGAAGCTTTCTTT. Encoded protein: CASSVDPRDGTEAFF.